These 14 T cell receptor beta chains share one sample of origin, sequenced in a study of T cells in women clearing cervical HPV infection. Only in-frame clones appear in the TCRdb table, and some are missing; sequencing was by immunoSEQ multiplex PCR. The listing records fewer than 40,000 clones. Sequencing input: blood buffy coat. The source is a woman between 18 and 75 years old with a cervical HPV16 infection that either progressed to CIN3+ or cleared (not recorded which).

CDR3 sequence reads: CAIRSGGLNTEAFF. The covered CDR3 bases are TGTGCCATCAGGTCGGGGGGGTTGAACACTGAA. This chain joins TRBV10-3 and TRBJ1-1, with D tentatively TRBD1 (5 bases). The CDR3 end is not reached by the read, which stops 3 residues before it; the germline J gene fills it in. CDR1 is ENHRY, CDR2 SYGVKD, per germline. CDR3 length: 14 amino acids. V shed 6 bases and J shed 0 bases, with 11 bases lying between them.

On this clone: The read is 3 residues too short to cover the CDR3 end, so that end is filled in from the germline J gene. V gene TRBV28 combines with J gene TRBJ2-4; weak D call: TRBD1 (6 bases). This CDR3 is 13 amino acids long. Germline loops: CDR1 MDHEN, CDR2 SYDVKM. The V end was cut by 7 bases, the J end by 8 bases, with 15 bases between. The covered CDR3 bases are TGTGCCAGCATTCCAAACAGGGTTGACATT. Translation gives CASIPNRVDI. The entire CDR3 reads CASIPNRVDIQYF.

With respect to this clone: Read data end 3 residues before the CDR3 end; the end is taken from the germline J gene. The chain joins TRBV11-1 to TRBJ1-1; no clear D. In germline, CDR1 is SGHAT, CDR2 FQDESV (reference sequence). The CDR3 runs to 15 residues. Trimming stripped 2 bases from V and 0 bases from J, with 10 bases between. The CDR3 region is CASSLQNGMNTEAFF. The DNA read from the CDR3 is TGTGCCAGCAGCTTACAAAACGGTATGAACACTGAA.

The CDR3 reads CASSLPQRGYEQYF. CDR3 DNA, as far as it was read: TGTGCCAGCAGCCTCCCACAACGGGGCTACGAG. The chain uses TRBV7-9 and TRBJ2-7; perhaps TRBD2 as D (5 bases). From the germline J gene comes the end of the CDR3, since the read stops 3 residues before it. In germline, CDR1 is SEHNR, CDR2 FQNEAQ (reference sequence). Trimming stripped 5 bases from V and 3 bases from J, with 14 bases between. The CDR3 totals 14 residues. The whole variable domain, filled in from reference TRBV7-9 and TRBJ2-7, reads DTGVSQNPRHKITKRGQNVTFRCDPISEHNRLYWYRQTLGQGPEFLTYFQNEAQLEKSRLLSDRFSAERPKGSFSTLEIQRTEQGDSAMYLCASSLPQRGYEQYFGPGTRLTVT.

Remarks on this clone: The DNA ends 3 residues before the CDR3 does, and the rest of the CDR3 is filled in from the germline J gene. The V and J genes are TRBV12-3 or TRBV12-4 and TRBJ1-4; D is possibly TRBD1 (5 bases). V was pared by 6 bases and J by 8 bases, with 16 bases between. The length of the CDR3 is 14 residues. CDR3 residues: CASSYGGAREKLFF. Incomplete CDR3 DNA: TGTGCCAGCAGCTACGGAGGGGCTAGGGAAAAA.

With regard to this clone: The read terminates 3 residues before the CDR3 end, so the remaining end is supplied by the germline J gene. V and J are TRBV29-1 and TRBJ2-1; 11 bases match TRBD2. The germline CDR1 and CDR2 sequences are SQVTM and ANQGSEA. The CDR3 consists of 14 residues. J was trimmed by 3 bases and V by 5 bases; bases with no gene match: 3. CDR3 DNA, as far as it was read: TGCAGCGTTATTAGCGGGAGGGTCTACAATGAG. It yields the protein CSVISGRVYNE. The full CDR3 is CSVISGRVYNEQFF.

To note about this clone: The CDR3 extends 3 residues past the end of the read, so its final part is completed from the germline J gene. The chain joins TRBV20-1 to TRBJ1-1; TRBD1 might be the D (6 bases). CDR3 length: 16 amino acids. The germline CDR1 and CDR2 sequences are DFQATT and SNEGSKA (reference sequence). V lost 2 bases, J lost 1 base, and 17 bases lay in between. CDR3 DNA, as far as it was read: TGCAGTGCTAGATTAGGGGCCCGGACAGCGAACACTGAA. Translating gives CSARLGARTANTE. The complete CDR3 reads CSARLGARTANTEAFF.

As regards this clone: The observed sequence ends 3 residues before the CDR3 terminus, with the missing tail filled in from the germline J gene. The chain is built from TRBV18 and TRBJ2-3, with 9 bases identical to TRBD1. The J segment lost 4 bases and the V segment lost 8 bases, leaving 13 bases of the junction unmatched. Per germline, CDR1 KGHSH and CDR2 LQKENI. This CDR3 is 16 amino acids long. The sequenced part of the CDR3 DNA is TGTGCCAGCGTCACCCCCACAGGGGGCTTTGCAGATACG. Its protein product is CASVTPTGGFADT. In full, the CDR3 reads CASVTPTGGFADTQYF.

Comment on this clone: The read ends 3 residues shy of where the CDR3 ends; the end is completed using the germline J gene. The chain carries TRBV20-1 and TRBJ2-3; TRBD1 matches 8 bases. The CDR3 runs 13 residues. Germline CDR1 and CDR2: DFQATT and SNEGSKA (reference sequence). Losses at the gene ends were 2 bases for V and 6 bases for J; bases not matched to a gene: 4. The CDR3 bases that were read are TGCAGTGCTAGACGACAGGGGAGGGATACG. Encoded protein: CSARRQGRDT. The full-length CDR3 reads as CSARRQGRDTQYF.

The CDR3 reads CASSQTGLDDNEQFF. The DNA read from the CDR3 is TGTGCCAGCAGCCAAACAGGACTAGATGACAATGAG. This sequence joins TRBV7-3 and TRBJ2-1; 7 positions match TRBD2. The CDR3 is cut off 3 residues early in the read; its end comes from the germline J gene. The V gene's germline CDR1 is SGHTA and CDR2 FQGTGA. V lost 5 bases, J lost 5 bases, and 9 bases stayed unmatched. This CDR3 region has 15 residues.

In regard to this clone: The read terminates 3 residues ahead of where the CDR3 ends, so the germline J gene completes it. This chain links TRBV7-3 with TRBJ1-2, with a weak D call TRBD1 (5 bases). Germline values: CDR1 SGHTA, CDR2 FQGTGA. The CDR3 spans 10 residues. CDR3 DNA (partial): TGTGCCAGCAGCACGGGGGAC. Translating it yields CASSTGD. The whole CDR3 sequence reads CASSTGDYTF.

In the case of this clone: The read falls 3 residues short of the CDR3 end, and the missing part is taken from the germline J gene. The chain has TRBV7-9 and TRBJ2-1; possible D gene TRBD2, 6 bases. Trimming left V 1 base short and J 2 bases short, with 9 bases between. The germline CDR1 and CDR2 sequences are SEHNR and FQNEAQ (reference sequence). The CDR3 loop spans 15 amino acids. CDR3 DNA (partial): TGTGCCAGCAGCTTAGGAGCGGGTCCCTACAATGAG. Its translation: CASSLGAGPYNE. The entire CDR3 reads CASSLGAGPYNEQFF.

On this clone itself: The CDR3 goes on 3 residues after the read ends, and that part is filled in from the germline J gene. The chain couples TRBV7-6 to TRBJ1-5; no clear D. This CDR3 contains 13 residues. Germline assignment: CDR1 SGHVS and CDR2 FNYEAQ. V gave up 2 bases and J gave up 4 bases, with 6 bases separating them. Here the CDR3 reads CASSLRGNQPQHF. CDR3 DNA (partial): TGTGCCAGCAGCTTAAGAGGGAATCAGCCC.

As for this clone: From the germline J gene comes the end of the CDR3, since the read stops 3 residues before it. V gene TRBV20-1 combines with J gene TRBJ2-7; TRBD2 matches at 9 bases. Germline assignment: CDR1 DFQATT and CDR2 SNEGSKA (reference sequence). V was pared by 5 bases and J by 1 base, with 6 bases of the junction left unmatched. The CDR3 has 14 amino acids. Partial CDR3 DNA: TGCAGTGCTCCATCTACTAGCGGGTCCTACGAG. This sequence encodes CSAPSTSGSYE. The CDR3 in its entirety is CSAPSTSGSYEQYF.